The next 5 T cell receptor beta chains were all read from a single sample in a study of cytomegalovirus exposure and HLA in healthy donors. Profiled with immunoSEQ multiplex PCR; TCRdb holds only in-frame clones, not every one. The sample contains under 100,000 clones, more than 70% of which appear only once. Sequences were obtained from PBMCs. These receptors all stem from a woman in her late teens or twenties in good health and CMV-seropositive.

The gene calls are TRBV6-5 and TRBJ1-5; D not resolved. There are 14 residues in the CDR3. Germline-derived CDR1 and CDR2 are MNHEY and SVGAGI. The V and J ends lost 6 bases and 9 bases respectively, with 18 bases between them. CDR3 in DNA: TGTGCCAGCAGAAACCGGGCCGGAGAGGGGCCCCAGCATTTT. Protein sequence: CASRNRAGEGPQHF.

The gene calls are TRBV10-3 and TRBJ2-1; D might be TRBD1 (6 bases). The CDR3 loop spans 17 amino acids. Trimming shortened V by 4 bases and J by 0 bases, and 16 bases separated the two germline ends. Germline-derived CDR1 and CDR2 are ENHRY and SYGVKD. The DNA for the CDR3 is TGTGCCATCAGTGGCCCAGGGGCCCCAAGCTCCTACAATGAGCAGTTCTTC. This translates into CAISGPGAPSSYNEQFF.

The V and J genes are TRBV9 and TRBJ1-1; 7 bases align to TRBD1. The CDR3 totals 14 residues. V shed 3 bases and J 1 base; nucleotides not matched to a gene: 3. CDR1 and CDR2 from the germline V gene are SGDLS and YYNGEE. The CDR3 spells CASSAGTENTEAFF. DNA of the CDR3: TGTGCCAGCAGCGCCGGGACAGAGAACACTGAAGCTTTCTTT.

This rearrangement joins TRBV6-1 to TRBJ1-6, with 11 bases identical to TRBD1. J gave up 9 bases and V 1 base, and 2 bases lay outside the gene matches. The germline CDR1 and CDR2 sequences are MNHNS and SASEGT. CDR3 length: 15 amino acids. CDR3 sequence (DNA): TGTGCCAGCAGTGAAGGGACAGGGGGCTCTTCACCCCTCCACTTT. Translated, it gives CASSEGTGGSSPLHF.

As DNA, the CDR3 is TGTGCCAGTTCAACGGGACTTCCATACTCGGGGCGCCTAAATGAGCAGTTCTTC. Protein sequence: CASSTGLPYSGRLNEQFF. V and J are TRBV7-7 and TRBJ2-1, with a possible D match to TRBD2 (6 bases). The CDR3 loop spans 18 amino acids. Trimming took off 9 bases at V and 7 bases at J, with 31 bases between the two ends. From germline, CDR1 is SSHAT and CDR2 FNYEAQ (reference sequence).